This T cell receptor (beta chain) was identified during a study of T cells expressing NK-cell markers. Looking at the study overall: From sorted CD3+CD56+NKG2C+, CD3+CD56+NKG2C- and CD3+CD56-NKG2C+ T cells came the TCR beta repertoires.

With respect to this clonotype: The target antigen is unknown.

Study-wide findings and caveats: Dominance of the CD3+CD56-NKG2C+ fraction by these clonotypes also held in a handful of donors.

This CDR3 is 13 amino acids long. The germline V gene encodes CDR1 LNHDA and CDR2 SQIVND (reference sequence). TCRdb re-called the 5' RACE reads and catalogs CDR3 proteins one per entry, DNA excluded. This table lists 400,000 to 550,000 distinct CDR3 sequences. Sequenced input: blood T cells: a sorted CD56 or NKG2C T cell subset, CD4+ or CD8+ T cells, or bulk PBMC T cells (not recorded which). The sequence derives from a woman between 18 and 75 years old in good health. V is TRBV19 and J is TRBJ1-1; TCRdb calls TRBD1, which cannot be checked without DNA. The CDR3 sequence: CASSMSRVTEAFF.